The text below deals with one TCR beta chain. The data belong to a study of OX40 agonist ivuxolimab in advanced cancers. Study context: Ivuxolimab, an agonist antibody against OX40 (CD134), was given to patients.

Germline V gene data show CDR1 as WSHSY and CDR2 as SAAADI. The CDR3 has 15 amino acids. The J segment lost 4 bases and the V segment lost 3 bases, leaving 1 base of the junction unmatched. Data came from immunoSEQ multiplex PCR; TCRdb stores just in-frame clones and leaves some out. The data show tens of thousands of clones, over 60% seen once. The chain is built from TRBV10-2 and TRBJ2-3; 13 bases line up with TRBD2. The sample in question was CD4+ or CD8+ T cells sorted from blood, obtained in a trial of the OX40 agonist ivuxolimab. The clonotype was recovered from an adult with an advanced solid tumor such as melanoma, head and neck, liver or kidney cancer. The CDR3 DNA sequence: TGCGCCAGCAGTGAACTAGCGGGGGGGCCAGATACGCAGTATTTT. It specifies CASSELAGGPDTQYF.